The entry below gives a single T cell receptor beta chain sequence along with its context. Its cognate antigen is unknown. Treg sorting used a CD4+CD25+CD127-/low gate. Study-level points and caveats: Greatest tumor Treg TCR overlap was with tumor naive CD4+ cells.

TCRdb passed the 5' RACE reads through MiXCR, listing each CDR3 protein once. The sample records about 9,800 distinct CDR3 sequences, roughly 25% being singletons. Trimming removed 10 bases at V and 6 bases at J, with 12 bases between. This CDR3 contains 12 residues. Germline CDR1 reads KGHDR; CDR2 reads SFDVKD. Sequencing used Tregs sorted from blood. The sequence derives from a female donor with breast cancer. The chain carries TRBV24-1 and TRBJ1-5, with a tentative D call TRBD1 (6 bases). CDR3 bases: TGTGCCACTAGTACAGGGTTTCAGCCCCAGCATTTT. It yields the protein CATSTGFQPQHF.